Below are 18 T cell receptor beta chains sequenced from a single sample in a study of cytomegalovirus exposure and HLA in healthy donors. Profiling relied on immunoSEQ multiplex PCR, and the TCRdb table lists in-frame clones only, not all of them. The table includes roughly 240,000 clones, about 83% detected once. Sequenced sample: PBMCs. All receptors come from a man aged 18 to 30 in good health and CMV-seronegative.

V usage is TRBV7-3 and J usage is TRBJ1-1, with D unresolved. The germline V and J ends were trimmed by 9 bases and 7 bases, with 12 bases remaining between them. Germline V lookup: CDR1 SGHTA, CDR2 FQGTGA. The CDR3 spans 11 residues. This chain's CDR3 is CASGSGGEAFF. CDR3 nucleotide sequence: TGTGCCAGTGGGAGTGGAGGTGAAGCTTTCTTT.

The table lists this clone with a few counts. The CDR3 loop is CASRVRPGSSGNTIYF. In nucleotides, the CDR3 is TGTGCCAGCAGGGTCCGCCCGGGGAGCTCTGGAAACACCATATATTTT. The chain has TRBV28 and TRBJ1-3; D uncertain. Germline-derived CDR1 and CDR2 are MDHEN and SYDVKM. The V gene lost 6 bases and the J gene lost 0 bases, with 15 bases spanning the gap. There are 16 residues in the CDR3.

V gene TRBV30 combines with J gene TRBJ2-2; the D gene is possibly TRBD2 (5 bases). V lost 6 bases, J lost 0 bases, and 11 bases lay in between. The CDR3 spans 14 residues. The germline V gene encodes CDR1 GTSNPN and CDR2 SVGIG (reference sequence). The CDR3 DNA reads as TGTGCCTGCAGGACTCAATCGAACACCGGGGAGCTGTTTTTT. This encodes CACRTQSNTGELFF. Using reference TRBV30 and TRBJ2-2 for the parts outside the CDR3, the full variable domain is SQTIHQWPATLVQPVGSPLSLECTVEGTSNPNLYWYRQAAGRGLQLLFYSVGIGQISSEVPQNLSASRPQDRQFILSSKKLLLSDSGFYLCACRTQSNTGELFFGEGSRLTVL.

Ten or more counts support this clone. The J gene is TRBJ1-1, the V gene TRBV4-1, with no clear D. The CDR3 loop spans 14 amino acids. CDR1 and CDR2 (germline): MGHRA, YSYEKL. Trimming took off 5 bases at V and 0 bases at J, with 10 bases between the two ends. Here the CDR3 reads CASSGRTMNTEAFF. DNA of the CDR3: TGCGCCAGCAGCGGCAGGACTATGAACACTGAAGCTTTCTTT.

This chain uses TRBV29-1 with TRBJ1-2, with 8 bases aligning to TRBD1. CDR3 length: 12 residues. Germline V gives CDR1 SQVTM, CDR2 ANQGSEA. After removal of 7 bases from V and 4 bases from J, the junction contained 5 bases not matched to a gene. CDR3 sequence: CSAGQGAYGYTF. CDR3 nucleotide sequence: TGCAGCGCGGGGCAGGGGGCCTATGGCTACACCTTC.

CDR3 protein: CASSLSAGTLGFF. CDR3 DNA: TGTGCCAGCAGCTTATCCGCCGGGACTCTAGGGTTCTTC. The V and J genes are TRBV7-3 and TRBJ2-1; perhaps TRBD2 as D (6 bases). Trimming removed 2 bases at V and 15 bases at J, with 17 bases between. CDR1 SGHTA and CDR2 FQGTGA come from the germline V gene. The CDR3 covers 13 residues. Variable domain in full (rest from reference TRBV7-3 and TRBJ2-1): GAGVSQTPSNKVTEKGKYVELRCDPISGHTALYWYRQSLGQGPEFLIYFQGTGAADDSGLPNDRFFAVRPEGSVSTLKIQRTERGDSAVYLCASSLSAGTLGFFGPGTRLTVL.

The genes are TRBV4-1 and TRBJ1-6; tentatively, D is TRBD1 (6 bases). Germline CDR1 and CDR2: MGHRA and YSYEKL. The CDR3 is 15 amino acids. Trimming pared 8 bases from V and 8 bases from J, leaving 19 bases between. DNA of the CDR3: TGCGCCAGCCATGCTGGGGGGGGGCAATATTCACCCCTCCACTTT. This codes for CASHAGGGQYSPLHF.

The chain joins TRBV6-5 to TRBJ2-7; TRBD2 is a possible D gene (6 bases). Germline V gene lookup returns CDR1 MNHEY and CDR2 SVGAGI. The CDR3 contains 12 residues. V lost 10 bases, J lost 3 bases, and 13 bases lay in between. As DNA, the CDR3 is TGTGCCACTCGGGACTTCCTCTACGAGCAGTACTTC. Amino acid sequence: CATRDFLYEQYF.

J is TRBJ1-3 and V is TRBV11-2; the match to TRBD1 covers 10 bases. CDR3 size: 18 residues. Looked up from germline, CDR1 is SGHAT and CDR2 is FQNNGV. Unmatched junction bases numbered 5, after V lost 0 bases and J lost 0 bases. Here the CDR3 reads CASSLDPRTGGSGNTIYF. As DNA, the CDR3 is TGTGCCAGCAGCTTAGACCCAAGGACAGGGGGCTCTGGAAACACCATATATTTT.

The rearrangement links TRBV9 to TRBJ2-2; TRBD2 agrees at 7 bases. The V and J ends lost 7 bases and 0 bases, in that order; junction bases with no gene match: 3. This CDR3 comprises 14 residues. Per the germline V gene, CDR1 is SGDLS and CDR2 is YYNGEE. The CDR3, as DNA: TGTGCCAGCTCCGGGACTACGAACACCGGGGAGCTGTTTTTT. It codes for CASSGTTNTGELFF. Supplemented by reference TRBV9 and TRBJ2-2, the full variable domain reads DSGVTQTPKHLITATGQRVTLRCSPRSGDLSVYWYQQSLDQGLQFLIQYYNGEERAKGNILERFSAQQFPDLHSELNLSSLELGDSALYFCASSGTTNTGELFFGEGSRLTVL.

The chain joins TRBV10-1 to TRBJ2-7; D uncertain. Trimming removed 4 bases from V and 0 bases from J, with 7 bases in between. From germline, CDR1 is WNHNN and CDR2 SYGVQD (reference sequence). This CDR3 is built from 13 residues. The DNA of the CDR3 is TGCGCCAGCAGTGCCCACAGCTCCTACGAGCAGTACTTC. This translates into CASSAHSSYEQYF.

CDR3 nucleotide sequence: TGCAGCGTTGAAGATCGAACAGGGGGAGCTTTCTTT. Encoded protein: CSVEDRTGGAFF. V gene TRBV29-1 combines with J gene TRBJ1-1, with 8 bases matching TRBD1. The CDR3 is 12 amino acids. CDR1 is SQVTM and CDR2 is ANQGSEA in the germline V gene. V dropped 0 bases and J dropped 10; count of bases not matched to a gene: 4.

This clone was counted only a few times. J is TRBJ1-6 and V is TRBV27; 9 positions agree with TRBD1. The CDR3 is 16 amino acids. The germline gives CDR1 MNHEY, CDR2 SMNVEV (reference sequence). With V trimmed by 1 base and J by 7 bases, 5 bases remained unmatched. The CDR3 spells CASSLFFGTGNSPLHF. CDR3 in DNA: TGTGCCAGCAGTTTATTCTTCGGGACAGGGAATTCACCCCTCCACTTT.

The chain recombines TRBV27 with TRBJ1-3; D may be TRBD1 (5 bases). This CDR3 is 14 amino acids long. With 6 bases removed from V and 3 bases from J, the gap between germline ends came to 12 bases. CDR1 and CDR2 from the germline V gene are MNHEY and SMNVEV (reference sequence). The CDR3 DNA is TGTGCCAGCAGCCGGGGGGGAAGTGGAAACACCATATATTTT. Protein sequence: CASSRGGSGNTIYF.

V usage is TRBV18 and J usage is TRBJ1-2, with 7 bases matching TRBD1. Germline V CDR1 and CDR2: KGHSH, LQKENI. After removal of 5 bases from V and 5 bases from J, the junction contained 11 bases not matched to a gene. The length of the CDR3 is 15 residues. The CDR3 is CASSTTGPEDYGYTF. In nucleotides, the CDR3 is TGTGCCAGCTCAACGACAGGGCCGGAAGATTATGGCTACACCTTC. Supplemented by reference TRBV18 and TRBJ1-2, the full variable domain reads NAGVMQNPRHLVRRRGQEARLRCSPMKGHSHVYWYRQLPEEGLKFMVYLQKENIIDESGMPKERFSAEFPKEGPSILRIQQVVRGDSAAYFCASSTTGPEDYGYTFGSGTRLTVV.

This clone was counted a few times. This chain joins TRBV10-3 and TRBJ1-2, with TRBD1 matching 8 bases. The ends lost 6 bases at V and 4 bases at J; junction bases unmatched: 7. The CDR3 sequence is 14 residues long. The germline V gene encodes CDR1 ENHRY and CDR2 SYGVKD. The CDR3 spells CAIRESRGPYGYTF. CDR3 DNA sequence: TGTGCCATCAGGGAAAGCAGGGGGCCCTATGGCTACACCTTC.

The gene calls are TRBV5-1 and TRBJ1-1; TRBD1 is a possible D gene (5 bases). Trimming took 4 bases from V and 5 from J, leaving 18 bases between them. The CDR3 is 15 amino acids. CDR1 SGHRS and CDR2 YFSETQ come from the germline V gene. For the CDR3, the DNA is TGCGCCAGCAGCCATCGCCAAACTGGGGGGACTGAAGCTTTCTTT. Amino acids: CASSHRQTGGTEAFF.

V gene TRBV10-3 combines with J gene TRBJ2-2; TRBD2 agrees at 10 bases. Looked up from germline, CDR1 is ENHRY and CDR2 is SYGVKD. This CDR3 spans 15 amino acids. The V segment lost 5 bases and the J segment 5 bases; nucleotides outside the gene matches: 5. In nucleotides, the CDR3 is TGTGCCATCAGTCAGAGCGGGGGGGAAACCGGGGAGCTGTTTTTT. Protein product: CAISQSGGETGELFF.